The 27 T cell receptor beta chains below all came from one sample that was sequenced in a study of vaccination and CD4 T cells after COVID-19. As to treatment: approximately nine-day PBMC culture with coronavirus spike peptide pools or control peptides (ViraFEST assay). The antigens these receptors bind are not known. Oncomine TCR Beta short-read sequencing was applied to DNA from cultured CD4+ T cells. From the PCR reads, TCRdb called clonotypes with MiXCR, one entry per CDR3 protein. The sample has nearly 20,000 distinct CDR3 sequences, approximately 80% seen once. Sequencing was performed on CD4+ T cells from blood, cultured in vitro, taken after SARS-CoV-2 vaccination. The receptors come from a human donor who received a COVID-19 vaccine.

The chain is built from TRBV5-1 and TRBJ2-5, with 9 nucleotides matching TRBD1. The CDR3 loop spans 16 amino acids. CDR1 SGHRS and CDR2 YFSETQ come from the germline V gene. The trim removed 0 bases at V and 4 bases at J, leaving 7 bases unmatched. The CDR3 here is CASSLESTGGGETQYF. The DNA of the CDR3 is TGCGCCAGCAGCTTGGAGAGCACAGGGGGCGGAGAGACCCAGTACTTC.

The chain employs TRBV15 and TRBJ2-5; weak D call: TRBD1 (5 bases). Germline CDR1 is LNHNV and CDR2 is YYDKDF (reference sequence). This CDR3 spans 14 amino acids. V was pared by 0 bases and J by 4 bases, with 9 bases between. CDR3 nucleotide sequence: TGTGCCACCAGCAGAGACAGGGTCCCAGAGACCCAGTACTTC. As protein: CATSRDRVPETQYF.

This chain joins TRBV6-5 and TRBJ2-7; 7 bases match TRBD1. V dropped 4 bases and J dropped 2; count of bases not matched to a gene: 2. Germline V gives CDR1 MNHEY, CDR2 SVGAGI. CDR3 length: 13 residues. CDR3 DNA sequence: TGTGCCAGCAGTTCGACAGGGACCTACGAGCAGTACTTC. It is translated as CASSSTGTYEQYF.

J is TRBJ1-1 and V is TRBV19, with TRBD1 matching 9 bases. This CDR3 is 15 amino acids long. V gave up 5 bases and J gave up 4 bases; unmatched junction bases: 8. The germline V gene encodes CDR1 LNHDA and CDR2 SQIVND (reference sequence). The CDR3 nucleotides read TGTGCCAGTAGTCCCTACACAGGGGGCCTCACTGAAGCTTTCTTT. It is translated as CASSPYTGGLTEAFF.

This rearrangement joins TRBV6-4 to TRBJ1-6; weak D call: TRBD1 (6 bases). The CDR3 is 15 residues long. Between the trimmed V and J ends, which lost 4 bases and 9 bases, there was a span of 16 bases. The V gene's germline CDR1 is MRHNA and CDR2 SNTAGT. CDR3 residues: CASSVISQGGSPLHF. The CDR3, as DNA: TGTGCCAGCAGTGTGATTTCACAGGGTGGTTCACCCCTCCACTTT.

This rearrangement joins TRBV10-1 to TRBJ2-5, with 10 bases identical to TRBD2. The CDR3 is 18 amino acids. Germline loops: CDR1 WNHNN, CDR2 SYGVQD (reference sequence). V shed 2 bases and J 1 base; nucleotides not matched to a gene: 10. CDR3 protein: CASSEGHGTSASQETQYF. In nucleotides, the CDR3 is TGCGCCAGCAGTGAGGGGCACGGGACTAGCGCCAGCCAAGAGACCCAGTACTTC.

This clonotype was seen a handful of times. In DNA form, the CDR3 reads TGCAGTGCTAGCATGGGGACTAGCGATACGCAGTATTTT. It codes for CSASMGTSDTQYF. The chain has TRBV20-1 and TRBJ2-3, with TRBD2 matching 9 bases. This CDR3 is 13 amino acids long. V shed 3 bases, J shed 6 bases, and the junction held 4 bases outside the gene matches. Per germline, CDR1 DFQATT and CDR2 SNEGSKA (reference sequence).

The V and J genes are TRBV4-2 and TRBJ2-3; tentatively, D is TRBD2 (6 bases). CDR1 is LGHNA, CDR2 YNFKEQ, per germline. This CDR3 is 15 amino acids long. V was pared by 2 bases and J by 2 bases, with 11 bases between. CDR3 nucleotides: TGTGCCAGCAGCCAACAGGGAGGAAACACAGATACGCAGTATTTT. It encodes CASSQQGGNTDTQYF.

The chain employs TRBV20-1 and TRBJ2-3; 8 nucleotides line up with TRBD2. V was pared by 5 bases and J by 0 bases, with 13 bases of the junction left unmatched. Germline lookup yields CDR1 DFQATT and CDR2 SNEGSKA (reference sequence). The CDR3 covers 17 residues. Here the CDR3 reads CSAGGRLAQKSTDTQYF. CDR3 coding DNA: TGCAGTGCTGGGGGGAGACTAGCGCAAAAAAGCACAGATACGCAGTATTTT.

The gene calls are TRBV2 and TRBJ1-3; D not resolved. There are 14 residues in the CDR3. CDR1 and CDR2 from the germline V gene are SNHLY and FYNNEI. Trimming stripped 7 bases from V and 4 bases from J, with 14 bases between. The CDR3 nucleotides are TGTGCCAGCACCCCCATGCGCGGGGGAAACACCATATATTTT. Its protein product is CASTPMRGGNTIYF.

The chain uses TRBV12-3 or TRBV12-4 and TRBJ1-5, with TRBD1 as a possible D gene (6 bases). This CDR3 has 14 residues. V lost 6 bases to trimming and J lost 4 bases, with 13 bases between them. CDR3 sequence: CASRTGLWNQPQHF. The CDR3 DNA reads as TGTGCCAGCAGGACAGGTTTATGGAATCAGCCCCAGCATTTT.

This rearrangement joins TRBV2 to TRBJ2-3; D ambiguous. V lost 4 bases and J lost 0, with 8 bases in between. Germline-derived CDR1 and CDR2 are SNHLY and FYNNEI. The CDR3 extends over 14 amino acids. Here the CDR3 reads CASSVRTSTDTQYF. CDR3 nucleotides: TGTGCCAGCAGTGTAAGGACCAGCACAGATACGCAGTATTTT.

The V call is TRBV6-1, the J call TRBJ1-5; D remains unclear. Germline V gives CDR1 MNHNS, CDR2 SASEGT. Trimming removed 7 bases at V and 0 bases at J, with 13 bases between. The CDR3 consists of 15 residues. The CDR3: CASTPIGDSNQPQHF. CDR3 coding DNA: TGTGCCAGCACCCCTATTGGGGATAGCAATCAGCCCCAGCATTTT.

V gene TRBV20-1 combines with J gene TRBJ1-1, with no clear D. The germline V and J ends were trimmed by 2 bases and 3 bases, with 7 bases remaining between them. Germline CDR1 reads DFQATT; CDR2 reads SNEGSKA (reference sequence). CDR3 size: 12 residues. The CDR3 sequence: CSARRRDTEAFF. The CDR3 region has the DNA TGCAGTGCTAGAAGACGGGACACTGAAGCTTTCTTT.

V gene TRBV19 combines with J gene TRBJ1-5; 7 nucleotides align to TRBD1. With V trimmed by 2 bases and J by 7 bases, 5 bases remained unmatched. The CDR3 sequence is 14 residues long. In germline, CDR1 is LNHDA, CDR2 SQIVND (reference sequence). The CDR3 sequence is CASSIWGTAQPQHF. In DNA, the CDR3 is TGTGCCAGTAGTATATGGGGGACAGCCCAGCCCCAGCATTTT.

The rearrangement uses TRBV12-3 or TRBV12-4 and TRBJ2-7, with D possibly being TRBD2 (6 bases). Trimming took off 7 bases at V and 4 bases at J, with 11 bases between the two ends. This CDR3 spans 12 amino acids. The CDR3, as DNA: TGTGCCAGCACCACCGGAGGGTACGAGCAGTACTTC. Translated, it gives CASTTGGYEQYF.

The chain joins TRBV30 to TRBJ1-1, with TRBD1 matching 7 bases. The CDR3 totals 13 residues. Germline lookup yields CDR1 GTSNPN and CDR2 SVGIG (reference sequence). Trimming at V came to 1 base and at J to 1 base, leaving 0 bases not matched to a gene. DNA for the CDR3: TGTGCCTGGAGTGGGACAGGGAACACTGAAGCTTTCTTT. Amino acids: CAWSGTGNTEAFF.

The chain joins TRBV24-1 to TRBJ2-5; D is uncertain. There are 12 residues in the CDR3. CDR1 KGHDR and CDR2 SFDVKD come from the germline V gene. V was shortened by 5 bases and J by 7 bases, with 10 bases between the two germline ends. The CDR3 protein is CATSGVFGTQYF. CDR3 sequence (DNA): TGTGCCACCAGTGGTGTATTCGGGACCCAGTACTTC.

The chain employs TRBV5-1 and TRBJ2-3, with D possibly TRBD2 on 5 matching bases. V shed 4 bases and J shed 0 bases, with 15 bases lying between them. The germline CDR1 and CDR2 sequences are SGHRS and YFSETQ. This CDR3 is built from 16 residues. CDR3 in DNA: TGCGCCAGCAGCCAGGAGGACTCTCTTAGCACAGATACGCAGTATTTT. Amino acids: CASSQEDSLSTDTQYF.

The rearrangement joins TRBV19 to TRBJ2-2; 8 nucleotides match TRBD1. The junction had 9 bases not matched to a gene; V was cut back by 5 bases and J by 4 bases. Germline V gene lookup returns CDR1 LNHDA and CDR2 SQIVND (reference sequence). The CDR3 has 16 amino acids. The CDR3 spells CASSLPLGTGTGELFF. The DNA of the CDR3 is TGTGCCAGTAGTTTACCGTTAGGGACAGGCACCGGGGAGCTGTTTTTT.

The chain recombines TRBV11-3 with TRBJ2-3, with 7 bases lining up with TRBD2. V lost 5 bases to trimming and J lost 1 base; unmatched junction nucleotides: 9. CDR3 length: 16 amino acids. CDR1 is SGHNT and CDR2 is YENEEA in the germline V gene. The CDR3 loop reads CASSAPGGQRTDTQYF. The CDR3 DNA follows: TGTGCCAGCAGCGCGCCGGGGGGTCAGCGCACAGATACGCAGTATTTT.

In DNA, the CDR3 is TGTGCCAGCAGCTTAGGGGGGACCGACATGAACACTGAAGCTTTCTTT. Encoded protein: CASSLGGTDMNTEAFF. The chain employs TRBV11-3 and TRBJ1-1, with a weak D call TRBD1 (5 bases). The length of the CDR3 is 16 residues. Per the germline V gene, CDR1 is SGHNT and CDR2 is YENEEA. The V and J ends lost 1 base and 0 bases respectively, with 12 bases between them.

This chain links TRBV5-4 with TRBJ1-2; D is possibly TRBD1 (6 bases). Trimming stripped 5 bases from V and 8 bases from J, with 16 bases between. Germline CDR1 and CDR2: SGHNT and YYREEE (reference sequence). This CDR3 has 13 amino acids. The CDR3, as DNA: TGTGCCAGCAGTTCGTCAGGGGCTTGGGGCTACACCTTC. Its translation: CASSSSGAWGYTF. The whole variable domain, filled in from reference TRBV5-4 and TRBJ1-2, reads ETGVTQSPTHLIKTRGQQVTLRCSSQSGHNTVSWYQQALGQGPQFIFQYYREEENGRGNFPPRFSGLQFPNYSSELNVNALELDDSALYLCASSSSGAWGYTFGSGTRLTVV.

The J gene is TRBJ1-1, the V gene TRBV29-1; D is possibly TRBD1 (5 bases). This CDR3 has 11 residues. Trimming took off 4 bases at V and 6 bases at J, with 9 bases between the two ends. Germline V gene sequence: CDR1 SQVTM, CDR2 ANQGSEA. The CDR3 spells CSVVEGSEAFF. The CDR3 nucleotides are TGCAGCGTTGTAGAGGGGTCTGAAGCTTTCTTT.

This chain joins TRBV19 and TRBJ2-7; 7 bases agree with TRBD1. Looked up from germline, CDR1 is LNHDA and CDR2 is SQIVND (reference sequence). The trim removed 3 bases at V and 3 bases at J, leaving 2 bases unmatched. The CDR3 covers 13 residues. CDR3 sequence (DNA): TGTGCCAGTAGTATGGGGACAGACTACGAGCAGTACTTC. This gives the protein CASSMGTDYEQYF.

The chain links TRBV3-1 to TRBJ1-6, with 7 bases fitting TRBD1. This CDR3 region has 15 residues. V was pared by 8 bases and J by 7 bases, with 11 bases of the junction left unmatched. Germline CDR1 and CDR2: LGHDT and YNNKEL (reference sequence). The CDR3: CASGGRGQPNSPLHF. Here the CDR3 DNA reads TGTGCCAGCGGCGGCAGGGGACAGCCCAATTCACCCCTCCACTTT.

V usage is TRBV15 and J usage is TRBJ1-2; TRBD1 might be the D (5 bases). Germline lookup yields CDR1 LNHNV and CDR2 YYDKDF (reference sequence). This CDR3 region has 13 residues. Trimming pared 8 bases from V and 4 bases from J, leaving 14 bases between. CDR3 in amino acids: CATQPGAGYGYTF. CDR3 nucleotides: TGTGCCACCCAACCCGGGGCGGGCTATGGCTACACCTTC.